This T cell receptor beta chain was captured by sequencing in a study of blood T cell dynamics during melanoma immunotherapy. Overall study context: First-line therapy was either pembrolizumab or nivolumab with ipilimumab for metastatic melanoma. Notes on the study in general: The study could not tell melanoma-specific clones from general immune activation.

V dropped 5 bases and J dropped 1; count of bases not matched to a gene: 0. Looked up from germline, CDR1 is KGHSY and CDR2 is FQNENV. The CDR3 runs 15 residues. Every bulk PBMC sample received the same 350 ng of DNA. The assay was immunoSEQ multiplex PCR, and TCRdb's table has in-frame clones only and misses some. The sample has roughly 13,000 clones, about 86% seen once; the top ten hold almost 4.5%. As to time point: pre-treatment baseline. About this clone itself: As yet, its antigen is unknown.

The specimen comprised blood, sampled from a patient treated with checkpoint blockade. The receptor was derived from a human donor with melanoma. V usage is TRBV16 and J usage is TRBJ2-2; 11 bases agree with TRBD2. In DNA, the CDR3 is TGTGCCAGCAGCGGGACTAGCGGGAACACCGGGGAGCTGTTTTTT. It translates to CASSGTSGNTGELFF.